This T cell receptor (beta chain) emerged from a study of CD8+ T cells in alopecia areata. Study-level findings and limits: Scalp sequencing captures resident alphabeta T cells of normal skin too. For lesional scalp, especially alopecia totalis/universalis, clonality was higher than in normal scalp. Scalp clonality and expanded CD8+ clones among the top 100 showed significant decreases with tofacitinib.

As concerns this clone: The antigen remains undetermined.

cDNA serving as the sequencing template came from extracted, reverse transcribed RNA. The assay was immunoSEQ multiplex PCR, and TCRdb's table has in-frame clones only and misses some. The sample records 90,000 or so clones, 44% being singletons. The V gene's germline CDR1 is SNHLY and CDR2 FYNNEI. This CDR3 is 14 amino acids long. V was shortened by 1 base and J by 5 bases, with 11 bases between the two germline ends. Treatment indicated: oral pan-JAK inhibitor, 5-10 mg twice daily. Peripheral blood samples and lesional scalp punch biopsies were obtained from alopecia areata patients. The origin of this receptor is a human donor with alopecia areata. This rearrangement joins TRBV2 to TRBJ2-5; D gene uncertain. Sequencing used CD8+ T cells sorted from blood, obtained at week 24, from a patient treated with tofacitinib. CDR3 region: CASSEGFDGETQYF. The CDR3 DNA reads as TGTGCCAGCAGTGAAGGGTTCGACGGGGAGACCCAGTACTTC.